The rows below give T cell receptor beta chains drawn from one sample of a study of shared clonotypes between healthy human individuals. Data came from immunoSEQ multiplex PCR; TCRdb stores just in-frame clones and leaves some out. The data contain roughly 1,500,000 clones, roughly 98.5% of them seen just once; the ten biggest clones take up 0.36%. What was sequenced was naive CD4+ T cells sorted from blood. These TCRs come from a man aged 25-40 years in good health. The CDR3 runs from the conserved cysteine through the conserved F or W. A D gene is named only where the DNA matches it firmly. A row's size may be missing; if present it is once, few, many or a size class.

abundance	j_gene	v_gene	d_gene	CDR3nt	CDR3aa
-	TRBJ1-1	TRBV29-1	TRBD1	TGCAGCGTCAGGGGGGCAGCAGAAGCTTTCTTT	CSVRGAAEAFF
-	TRBJ2-7	TRBV2	TRBD2	TGTGCCAGCAGCCGGGAACGGACTAGCTCCTACGAGCAGTACTTC	CASSRERTSSYEQYF
-	TRBJ2-7	TRBV27	TRBD1	TGTGCCAGCAGTACGCCGGGACAGGGGGTTTACGAGCAGTACTTC	CASSTPGQGVYEQYF
-	TRBJ2-7	TRBV28	-	TGTGCCAGCAGTACCTCCGGGGGGCAGGCAGACGAGCAGTACTTC	CASSTSGGQADEQYF
-	TRBJ1-2	TRBV7-9	-	TGTGCCAGCAGCTTATCAAGGGGCATTAGAGCAAACTATGGCTACACCTTC	CASSLSRGIRANYGYTF
-	TRBJ2-5	TRBV29-1	TRBD1	TGCAGCGTTGGCGGAGACAGGGGCTGGGGGGAGACCCAGTACTTC	CSVGGDRGWGETQYF
-	TRBJ2-7	TRBV6-1	-	TGTGCCAGCAGTGAAGCGTACTGGGCCGAGCAGTACTTC	CASSEAYWAEQYF
-	TRBJ2-7	TRBV10-2	-	TGCGCCAGCAGTGAGGTCGGTAGCGGAGCTGGAAGCAACGAGCAGTACTTC	CASSEVGSGAGSNEQYF
-	TRBJ1-5	TRBV7-2	-	TGTGCCAGCAGCTTATCGGGGGCAAGCAATCAGCCCCAGCATTTT	CASSLSGASNQPQHF
-	TRBJ2-3	TRBV28	-	TGTGCCACAACCGGGAGACTCCGATCTAGCACAGATACGCAGTATTTT	CATTGRLRSSTDTQYF
-	TRBJ2-7	TRBV13	TRBD1	TGTGCCAGCAGCAGGACAGGGGTAACCTACGAGCAGTACTTC	CASSRTGVTYEQYF
-	TRBJ2-7	TRBV5-4	TRBD2	TGTGCCAGCAGCTTGGGCGCTAGCGGGAACTACGAGCAGTACTTC	CASSLGASGNYEQYF
-	TRBJ1-3	TRBV6-5	-	TGTGCCAGCAGTTTAAAAAAGGGTGGAAACACCATATATTTT	CASSLKKGGNTIYF
once	TRBJ2-5	TRBV4-1	-	TGCGCCAGCAGCCTCGAGGGGTGGGAGACCCAGTACTTC	CASSLEGWETQYF
-	TRBJ2-7	TRBV11-2	-	TGTGCCAGCAGCTTGTCAGCCTACGAGCAGTACTTC	CASSLSAYEQYF
-	TRBJ2-7	TRBV5-6	TRBD2	TGTGCCAGCAGCACCGTCGGGACTAGCTTCTACGAGCAGTACTTC	CASSTVGTSFYEQYF
-	TRBJ2-2	TRBV7-2	-	TGTGCCAGCAGCTTAGAACCGTACACCGGGGAGCTGTTTTTT	CASSLEPYTGELFF
-	TRBJ2-7	TRBV20-1	-	TGCAGTGCTCGGCGGGACGAGCAGTACTTC	CSARRDEQYF
-	TRBJ2-1	TRBV10-3	TRBD1	TGTGCCACAACAGGGGGGAACAATGAGCAGTTCTTC	CATTGGNNEQFF
-	TRBJ1-5	TRBV27	-	TGTGCCAGCAGTTCCAACGGGGGGGGGCTTAGGAGCAATCAGCCCCAGCATTTT	CASSSNGGGLRSNQPQHF
once	TRBJ2-2	TRBV4-2	-	TGTGCCAGCAGCGTTCCCGGGACTTCTTACACCGGGGAGCTGTTTTTT	CASSVPGTSYTGELFF
-	TRBJ1-4	TRBV5-1	-	TGCGCCAGCAGCTTGGAGCCAGGGAAAAATGAAAAACTGTTTTTT	CASSLEPGKNEKLFF
-	TRBJ2-1	TRBV5-1	TRBD2	TGCGCCAGCAGCGCCGGAGCGGGAGGGCCCTACAATGAGCAGTTCTTC	CASSAGAGGPYNEQFF
-	TRBJ1-5	TRBV2	-	TGTGCCAGCAGAAGGCTTCAGTATAGCAATCAGCCCCAGCATTTT	CASRRLQYSNQPQHF
-	TRBJ2-7	TRBV19	-	TGTGCCAGTAGTAATCAGAACTACGAGCAGTACTTC	CASSNQNYEQYF
once	TRBJ2-2	TRBV4-1	TRBD2	TGCGCCAGCAGCCCGGTGGGGGGGAGAGCTACCGGGGAGCTGTTTTTT	CASSPVGGRATGELFF
-	TRBJ1-2	TRBV28	-	TGTGCCACCCATTATGAGTATGGCTACACCTTC	CATHYEYGYTF
-	TRBJ2-7	TRBV5-6	-	TGTGCCAGCAGCTTATACAGGAACGATTACGAGCAGTACTTC	CASSLYRNDYEQYF
once	TRBJ1-1	TRBV13	-	TGTGCCAGCAGCTTCCGCTGGGGTGGGGGCAAGGACACTGAAGCTTTCTTT	CASSFRWGGGKDTEAFF
-	TRBJ2-7	TRBV28	TRBD1	TGTGCCAGCAGTACTCCGGGACAGGGCGGAGGCGAGCAGTACTTC	CASSTPGQGGGEQYF
-	TRBJ2-2	TRBV7-9	TRBD1	TGTGCCAGCTCCTGGACAGGCCGGGAGCTGTTTTTT	CASSWTGRELFF
-	TRBJ1-3	TRBV6-5	TRBD1	TGTGCCAGCAAAGAAGGGGGCCCCTCTGGAAACACCATATATTTT	CASKEGGPSGNTIYF
-	TRBJ2-7	TRBV20-1	-	TGCAGTGCCAAGCCCCACGAGCAGTACTTC	CSAKPHEQYF
once	TRBJ2-1	TRBV11-2	TRBD2	TGTGCCAGCAGCCGGTCCGGGGGGAAGCAGTTCTTC	CASSRSGGKQFF
-	TRBJ1-3	TRBV18	TRBD1	TGTGCCAGCTCACCGCTTGGGACAGGGTTGGAGGATGGAAACACCATATATTTT	CASSPLGTGLEDGNTIYF
once	TRBJ2-1	TRBV7-8	-	TGTGCCAGCAGCTTACTCCCTCGGAGTGATGAGCAGTTCTTC	CASSLLPRSDEQFF
-	TRBJ2-2	TRBV6-5	-	TGTGCCAGCAGGCACATTCAGGGGAACACCGGGGAGCTGTTTTTT	CASRHIQGNTGELFF
-	TRBJ2-5	TRBV11-2	TRBD2	TGTGCCAGCAGCTTAGGAGGGCGGGAGGTGGAGACCCAGTACTTC	CASSLGGREVETQYF
-	TRBJ1-2	TRBV28	TRBD1	TGTGCCAGCAGTCCACAGGGGCTTGGCTACACCTTC	CASSPQGLGYTF
-	TRBJ1-3	TRBV25-1	-	TGTGCCAGCAGTCCCCCCGGGCAGGGTCCCTCTGGAAACACCATATATTTT	CASSPPGQGPSGNTIYF
-	TRBJ1-1	TRBV5-1	-	TGCGCCAGCAGCTTGACCTTATTTACTGAAGCTTTCTTT	CASSLTLFTEAFF
-	TRBJ1-1	TRBV5-4	TRBD1	TGTGCCAGCAGCTTGGGTGACAGGGGCTGGGACACTGAAGCTTTCTTT	CASSLGDRGWDTEAFF
once	TRBJ2-1	TRBV5-1	TRBD2	TGCGCCAGCAGCTCCGGACTAGCGGGAGGGAAAAATGAGCAGTTCTTC	CASSSGLAGGKNEQFF
-	TRBJ2-1	TRBV4-2	TRBD2	TGTGCCAGCAGCCAAGCGGGTGGGAGGGCTTACAATGAGCAGTTCTTC	CASSQAGGRAYNEQFF
once	TRBJ2-1	TRBV5-1	-	TGCGCCAGCAGCTTGGAAGGGGAGGCTTACAATGAGCAGTTCTTC	CASSLEGEAYNEQFF
-	TRBJ2-3	TRBV29-1	TRBD1	TGCAGCGTTCAACGGCGGACAGGTAACACAGATACGCAGTATTTT	CSVQRRTGNTDTQYF
-	TRBJ1-5	TRBV28	-	TGTGCCAGCAGTTTTCGGGACAAAGGGCAGCCCCAGCATTTT	CASSFRDKGQPQHF
-	TRBJ2-3	TRBV14	TRBD2	TGTGCCAGCAAGGAGCGGGAGGGCCAAGATACGCAGTATTTT	CASKEREGQDTQYF